This T cell receptor beta chain was sequenced for a study of technical replicates of blood from a few donors. Sequenced by immunoSEQ multiplex PCR; TCRdb stores in-frame clones only, minus some. The sample contains over 60,000 clones, approximately 93% of which appear only once. Losses at the gene ends were 6 bases for V and 4 bases for J; bases not matched to a gene: 9. From germline, CDR1 is MNHNS and CDR2 SASEGT. There are 15 residues in the CDR3. The sequenced material came from T cells isolated from PBMCs. This chain uses TRBV6-1 with TRBJ2-7, with 10 bases lining up with TRBD2. This TCR derives from a human donor in good health. CDR3 DNA: TGTGCCAGCAGGGACTGGGCTAGCGGGAGTTACGAGCAGTACTTC. Translation: CASRDWASGSYEQYF.